This TCR beta chain was sequenced for a study of blood T cell repertoires in COVID-19. Profiled with immunoSEQ multiplex PCR; TCRdb holds only in-frame clones, not every one. The sample yields more than 250,000 clones, about 84% seen once. This CDR3 is 16 amino acids long. V shed 5 bases, J shed 9 bases, and the junction held 14 bases outside the gene matches. Looked up from germline, CDR1 is GTSNPN and CDR2 is SVGIG (reference sequence). This clone was picked up one time. The chain has TRBV30 and TRBJ1-6; 9 bases are a match to TRBD1. The origin of this receptor is a woman aged 50 to 60 with acute or convalescent COVID-19. Sequencing was performed on peripheral blood. The CDR3 DNA reads TGTGCCTGGGACACGGGACAGGGTGGTACCGGTTCACCCCTCCACTTT. Its translation: CAWDTGQGGTGSPLHF.